Below, 14 T cell receptor beta chains from the same sample are listed, as sequenced in a study of CD8 T cells in ankylosing spondylitis. TCRdb re-called the 5' RACE reads through MiXCR, storing one row per CDR3 protein. Of about 540,000 distinct CDR3 sequences listed, roughly 13% are singletons. Study-level results: Seven to nine highly homologous variants formed a TCR beta motif that appeared characteristic of ankylosing spondylitis blood.

Their recognized antigens are unknown. The specimen sequenced was blood, either unsorted or a sorted T cell fraction (not recorded which). Source of these receptors: a male donor with ankylosing spondylitis.

The chain joins TRBV7-9 to TRBJ1-2; 10 bases line up with TRBD1. V shed 7 bases, J shed 0 bases, and the junction held 5 bases outside the gene matches. There are 15 residues in the CDR3. Germline CDR1 reads SEHNR; CDR2 reads FQNEAQ (reference sequence). The CDR3 sequence: CASTRDRGPNYGYTF. The CDR3 bases are TGTGCCAGCACCAGGGACAGGGGCCCTAACTATGGCTACACCTTC. Drawing the rest from reference TRBV7-9 and TRBJ1-2, the complete variable domain is DTGVSQNPRHKITKRGQNVTFRCDPISEHNRLYWYRQTLGQGPEFLTYFQNEAQLEKSRLLSDRFSAERPKGSFSTLEIQRTEQGDSAMYLCASTRDRGPNYGYTFGSGTRLTVV.

The chain employs TRBV11-3 and TRBJ1-4; D uncertain. This CDR3 is built from 16 residues. V gave up 1 base and J gave up 0 bases, with 9 bases separating them. Germline CDR1 and CDR2: SGHNT and YENEEA. CDR3 sequence: CASSLVAGPTNEKLFF. CDR3 bases: TGTGCCAGCAGCTTAGTCGCAGGCCCAACTAATGAAAAACTGTTTTTT.

This chain joins TRBV7-2 and TRBJ2-1; a weak D match, TRBD2 (6 bases). Germline CDR1 is SGHTA and CDR2 is FQGNSA. CDR3 length equals 15 residues. Trimming removed 1 base from V and 9 bases from J, with 16 bases in between. The CDR3 DNA reads as TGTGCCAGCAGCTTAGTTGGCGGGACCGTGGTTGAGCAGTTCTTC. It yields the protein CASSLVGGTVVEQFF.

This clonotype has ten or more counts. The chain is built from TRBV5-1 and TRBJ2-1; possibly TRBD2 for D (6 bases). Deletions cut 2 bases from V and 0 bases from J, with 12 bases between. Germline V CDR1 and CDR2: SGHRS, YFSETQ. This CDR3 has 16 amino acids. CDR3 nucleotides: TGCGCCAGCAGCTTCCCTCCCGGGAGCTCCTACAATGAGCAGTTCTTC. This codes for CASSFPPGSSYNEQFF.

This clonotype was counted a few times. This chain joins TRBV3-1 and TRBJ2-3; 12 positions agree with TRBD2. V trimming: 3 bases; J trimming: 4 bases; junction bases outside the gene matches: 11. The CDR3 spans 18 residues. The germline CDR1 and CDR2 sequences are LGHDT and YNNKEL (reference sequence). The CDR3 loop is CASSHGSGSSGRADTQYF. The CDR3 DNA reads TGTGCCAGCAGCCACGGGTCGGGCTCTAGCGGGAGGGCAGATACGCAGTATTTT.

The chain recombines TRBV20-1 with TRBJ1-1, with D possibly being TRBD1 (6 bases). This CDR3 region has 13 residues. CDR1 and CDR2 from the germline V gene are DFQATT and SNEGSKA (reference sequence). This CDR3 reads CGGGGGVNTEAFF. CDR3 in DNA: TGCGGGGGAGGAGGGGGAGTGAACACTGAAGCTTTCTTT.

This clonotype was observed a few times. The V call is TRBV7-9, the J call TRBJ1-1; D remains unclear. CDR1 and CDR2 (germline): SEHNR, FQNEAQ (reference sequence). Trimming removed 6 bases from V and 3 bases from J, with 14 bases in between. The CDR3 runs to 14 residues. CDR3 nucleotides: TGTGCCAGCAGTAAAGAACGTTGGGACACTGAAGCTTTCTTT. It encodes CASSKERWDTEAFF.

This clonotype was found a few times. This chain joins TRBV3-1 and TRBJ2-1, with 12 bases identical to TRBD2. V lost 6 bases to trimming and J lost 6 bases; unmatched junction nucleotides: 9. Germline assignment: CDR1 LGHDT and CDR2 YNNKEL (reference sequence). This CDR3 contains 16 residues. CDR3 in DNA: TGTGCCAGCAGTCGAAATAGACTAGCGGGAGTCAATGAGCAGTTCTTC. The encoded protein is CASSRNRLAGVNEQFF.

The V and J genes are TRBV6-2 or TRBV6-3 and TRBJ2-2; D uncertain. Germline lookup yields CDR1 MNHEY and CDR2 SVGEGT. The CDR3 spans 13 residues. Trimming removed 7 bases at V and 1 base at J, with 7 bases between. The CDR3 DNA is TGTGCCAGCACTCCCGGGAACACCGGGGAGCTGTTTTTT. Residues: CASTPGNTGELFF.

This clonotype turned up a few times. The rearrangement uses TRBV15 and TRBJ1-2; 7 bases match TRBD1. The CDR3 has 12 residues. Germline CDR1 is LNHNV and CDR2 is YYDKDF (reference sequence). Germline trimming cut 5 bases from V and 8 bases from J; bases unmatched to any gene: 5. CDR3 in amino acids: CATSPTGNGYTF. The DNA for the CDR3 is TGTGCCACCAGCCCGACAGGGAACGGCTACACCTTC. Full variable domain (rest looked up from reference TRBV15 and TRBJ1-2): DAMVIQNPRYQVTQFGKPVTLSCSQTLNHNVMYWYQQKSSQAPKLLFHYYDKDFNNEADTPDNFQSRRPNTSFCFLDIRSPGLGDTAMYLCATSPTGNGYTFGSGTRLTVV.

The J gene is TRBJ2-1, the V gene TRBV28, with 7 bases aligning to TRBD2. Trimming cost V 4 bases and J 6 bases; bases outside gene matches: 12. The CDR3 covers 16 residues. Germline CDR1 is MDHEN and CDR2 is SYDVKM. CDR3 residues: CASSSPFRGGTNEQFF. CDR3 in DNA: TGTGCCAGCAGTTCCCCTTTTCGCGGGGGAACCAATGAGCAGTTCTTC.

The V and J genes are TRBV20-1 and TRBJ1-5, with D possibly matching TRBD1 (5 bases). The V gene lost 2 bases and the J gene lost 4 bases, with 9 bases spanning the gap. The CDR3 has 13 residues. Germline loops: CDR1 DFQATT, CDR2 SNEGSKA (reference sequence). The CDR3 DNA reads as TGCAGTGCTAGAATGGGGGGGAATCAGCCCCAGCATTTT. It encodes CSARMGGNQPQHF.

The gene calls are TRBV5-1 and TRBJ1-1; D is possibly TRBD1 (6 bases). V gave up 7 bases and J gave up 6 bases, with 19 bases separating them. Germline CDR1 is SGHRS and CDR2 is YFSETQ. The CDR3 consists of 14 residues. Here the CDR3 reads CASAIPGTQAEAFF. In DNA form, the CDR3 reads TGCGCCAGCGCGATTCCCGGGACACAAGCTGAAGCTTTCTTT.

This chain connects TRBV3-1 to TRBJ2-1; 9 positions match TRBD2. Trimming at V came to 8 bases and at J to 0 bases, leaving 2 bases not matched to a gene. This CDR3 is built from 14 residues. Germline V gives CDR1 LGHDT, CDR2 YNNKEL (reference sequence). CDR3 protein: CASSREGSYNEQFF. The CDR3 DNA is TGTGCCAGCTCGCGGGAGGGCTCCTACAATGAGCAGTTCTTC.